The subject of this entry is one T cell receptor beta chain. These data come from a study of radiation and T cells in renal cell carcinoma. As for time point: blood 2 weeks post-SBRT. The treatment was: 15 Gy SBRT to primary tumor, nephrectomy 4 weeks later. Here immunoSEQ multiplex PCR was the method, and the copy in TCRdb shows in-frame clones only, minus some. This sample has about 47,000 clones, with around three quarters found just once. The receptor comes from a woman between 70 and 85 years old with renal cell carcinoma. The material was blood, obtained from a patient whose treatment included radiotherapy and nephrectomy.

CDR3: CASSLEGQGTYEQYF. CDR3 in DNA: TGTGCCAGCAGCTTAGAGGGACAGGGGACCTACGAGCAGTACTTC. The chain carries TRBV7-6 and TRBJ2-7, with TRBD1 matching over 10 bases. With 1 base clipped from V and 2 bases from J, the junction kept 2 bases outside the gene matches. Germline CDR1 is SGHVS and CDR2 is FNYEAQ. This CDR3 is 15 amino acids long.